These T cell receptor beta chains were read from a single sample in a study of graft-versus-host responses after intestinal transplantation. Sequencing used immunoSEQ multiplex PCR; TCRdb keeps in-frame clones, though not all of them. The data show about 97,000 clones, about 93% seen once. The sample consisted of PBMCs, taken around 450 days after intestinal transplant. All receptors derive from a human patient who received an intestinal transplant, so some T cells may come from the graft donor. CDR3s include the opening cysteine and the closing phenylalanine or tryptophan. D genes are given only for firm matches. Not all rows give a size; the values are once, few, many and, for expanded clones, a class.

length	size	D	V	J	CDR3	DNA
13	.	.	TRBV28	TRBJ1-2	CASFGGFVDRYTF	TGTGCCAGCTTCGGGGGCTTCGTCGACCGCTACACCTTC
14	.	.	TRBV5-1	TRBJ1-1	CASSSSVMNTEAFF	TGCGCCAGCAGCTCCTCGGTTATGAACACTGAAGCTTTCTTT
14	.	.	TRBV5-1	TRBJ1-1	CASYMQGGGTEAFF	TGCGCCAGCTACATGCAGGGTGGTGGGACTGAAGCTTTCTTT
17	.	.	TRBV18	TRBJ2-7	CASSPPRGEQSHYEQYF	TGTGCCAGCTCACCACCGAGGGGTGAGCAGAGCCACTACGAGCAGTACTTC
16	.	.	TRBV2	TRBJ2-7	CAIIPRQAAGTYEQYF	TGTGCTATAATCCCTAGGCAGGCCGCAGGGACCTACGAGCAGTACTTC
16	.	.	TRBV27	TRBJ2-7	CASSLSWTESSYEQYF	TGTGCCAGCAGTTTATCGTGGACAGAAAGCTCCTACGAGCAGTACTTC
16	.	.	TRBV19	TRBJ1-1	CASSIAGWELRTEAFF	TGTGCCAGTAGTATAGCCGGTTGGGAATTGCGAACTGAAGCTTTCTTT
14	.	.	TRBV2	TRBJ1-2	CASHIAGGNYGYTF	TGTGCCAGCCATATTGCCGGGGGAAACTATGGCTACACCTTC
13	few	.	TRBV6-1	TRBJ2-7	CASIQGPIYEQYF	TGTGCCAGCATCCAGGGCCCAATTTACGAGCAGTACTTC
15	.	TRBD1	TRBV9	TRBJ2-1	CASSVGRGSYNEQFF	TGTGCCAGCAGCGTAGGCAGGGGGTCCTACAATGAGCAGTTCTTC
17	once	TRBD1	TRBV7-7	TRBJ1-6	CASTQDSGQGYNSPLHF	TGTGCTAGCACCCAGGATTCGGGACAGGGTTATAATTCACCCCTCCACTTT
12	.	.	TRBV6-1	TRBJ2-3	CASSPFTDTQYF	TGTGCCAGCAGTCCCTTCACAGATACGCAGTATTTT
16	.	TRBD2	TRBV9	TRBJ2-3	CASSVELAGSTDTQYF	TGTGCCAGCAGCGTAGAGCTAGCGGGTAGCACAGATACGCAGTATTTT
13	.	TRBD1	TRBV10-3	TRBJ1-5	CAITRDRGQPQHF	TGTGCCATCACCCGGGACAGGGGACAGCCCCAGCATTTT
17	.	.	TRBV7-9	TRBJ2-2	CASSPAGAGMNTGELFF	TGTGCCAGCAGCCCAGCAGGGGCGGGGATGAACACCGGGGAGCTGTTTTTT
14	.	.	TRBV6-6	TRBJ1-2	CASTNAGAPYGYTF	TGTGCCAGCACCAACGCGGGGGCCCCGTATGGCTACACCTTC
11	.	.	TRBV5-6	TRBJ1-1	CASSFGAEAFF	TGTGCCAGCAGCTTTGGGGCTGAAGCTTTCTTT
14	.	TRBD1	TRBV9	TRBJ1-2	CASSVVAGGYGYTF	TGTGCCAGCAGCGTAGTCGCAGGGGGGTATGGCTACACCTTC
18	.	TRBD2	TRBV7-6	TRBJ2-2	CASSLAAGSSGATGELFF	TGTGCCAGCAGCTTAGCGGCGGGAAGCAGCGGGGCCACCGGGGAGCTGTTTTTT
15	.	TRBD2	TRBV9	TRBJ2-1	CASSTTTSWYNEQFF	TGTGCCAGCAGCACCACGACTAGCTGGTACAATGAGCAGTTCTTC
16	.	.	TRBV5-1	TRBJ1-4	CASSLGGAVFNEKLFF	TGCGCCAGCAGCTTGGGGGGGGCAGTCTTCAATGAAAAACTGTTTTTT
11	.	TRBD1	TRBV20-1	TRBJ1-2	CSASGGGGYTF	TGCAGTGCCTCAGGGGGGGGAGGCTACACCTTC
14	.	.	TRBV7-8	TRBJ2-7	CASSSRGASYEQYF	TGTGCCAGCAGCTCGAGAGGGGCCTCCTACGAGCAGTACTTC
14	.	TRBD1	TRBV9	TRBJ1-6	CASSGGQGNSPLHF	TGTGCCAGCAGCGGGGGACAGGGTAATTCACCCCTCCACTTT
17	.	.	TRBV7-2	TRBJ2-1	CASSQDATVSFYNEQFF	TGTGCCAGCAGCCAGGACGCGACAGTATCTTTTTACAATGAGCAGTTCTTC
16	.	.	TRBV9	TRBJ2-1	CASSGGGTASYNEQFF	TGTGCCAGCAGCGGCGGGGGGACAGCCTCCTACAATGAGCAGTTCTTC
13	.	.	TRBV18	TRBJ2-1	CASSRAADNEQFF	TGTGCCAGCTCACGTGCAGCGGACAATGAGCAGTTCTTC
12	.	.	TRBV7-9	TRBJ2-2	CASSLEPGELFF	TGTGCCAGCAGCTTAGAACCCGGGGAGCTGTTTTTT
15	.	.	TRBV13	TRBJ2-6	CASSQQSSGANVLTF	TGTGCCAGCAGCCAACAGAGCTCTGGGGCCAACGTCCTGACTTTC
14	.	.	TRBV29-1	TRBJ1-2	CSAPSGLGAGGYTF	TGCAGCGCACCCAGTGGGCTGGGGGCAGGGGGCTACACCTTC
16	once	TRBD2	TRBV7-2	TRBJ2-7	CASSPSGGTNSYEQYF	TGTGCCAGCAGTCCAAGCGGGGGGACCAACTCCTACGAGCAGTACTTC
15	.	.	TRBV13	TRBJ2-1	CASSLGLTAGNEQFF	TGTGCCAGCAGCTTAGGACTAACAGCAGGCAATGAGCAGTTCTTC
14	.	.	TRBV19	TRBJ2-7	CASSMGRGLYEQYF	TGTGCCAGTAGTATGGGCAGGGGCCTCTACGAGCAGTACTTC
15	.	TRBD2	TRBV4-1	TRBJ2-7	CASSQGTSGAYEQYF	TGCGCCAGCAGCCAAGGGACTAGCGGGGCCTACGAGCAGTACTTC
13	once	.	TRBV5-1	TRBJ2-7	CASSSGGSYEQYF	TGCGCCAGCAGCTCCGGCGGTTCCTACGAGCAGTACTTC
15	.	.	TRBV5-1	TRBJ2-7	CASSGQGSSSGEQYF	TGCGCCAGCAGCGGCCAGGGCTCCTCAAGCGGCGAGCAGTACTTC
16	.	TRBD2	TRBV7-3	TRBJ2-1	CASSQGLAGGPDEQFF	TGTGCCAGCAGCCAAGGACTAGCGGGGGGGCCCGATGAGCAGTTCTTC
15	.	.	TRBV25-1	TRBJ2-3	CASSERGVLLDTQYF	TGTGCCAGCAGTGAAAGGGGAGTTTTGCTTGACACGCAGTATTTT
14	.	.	TRBV27	TRBJ1-6	CASSFLQSDSPLHF	TGTGCCAGCAGTTTCTTGCAGTCCGATTCACCCCTCCACTTT
16	.	.	TRBV19	TRBJ1-2	CASSIGVDRTNYGYTF	TGTGCCAGTAGTATAGGGGTCGACAGGACTAACTATGGCTACACCTTC
12	.	.	TRBV19	TRBJ1-5	CASSMANQPQHF	TGTGCCAGTAGTATGGCAAATCAGCCCCAGCATTTT
14	.	TRBD1	TRBV14	TRBJ2-7	CASSPGQGAYEQYF	TGTGCCAGCAGCCCCGGGCAGGGGGCCTACGAGCAGTACTTC
14	.	.	TRBV19	TRBJ2-7	CASSILRGSYEQYF	TGTGCCAGTAGTATATTGCGGGGCTCCTACGAGCAGTACTTC
16	.	TRBD1	TRBV9	TRBJ1-1	CASSPTGVLMNTEAFF	TGTGCCAGCAGCCCCACAGGGGTACTTATGAACACTGAAGCTTTCTTT
14	.	TRBD2	TRBV7-2	TRBJ2-2	CASSISGGVGELFF	TGTGCCAGCAGTATAAGCGGGGGGGTCGGGGAGCTGTTTTTT
15	.	.	TRBV13	TRBJ2-3	CASSPGQISTDTQYF	TGTGCCAGCAGCCCCGGACAGATAAGCACAGATACGCAGTATTTT
11	.	.	TRBV5-6	TRBJ2-3	CASSFGDTQYF	TGTGCCAGCAGCTTCGGGGATACGCAGTATTTT
15	once	.	TRBV6-4	TRBJ2-6	CASSPDTSGANVLTF	TGTGCCAGCAGTCCAGATACCTCTGGGGCCAACGTCCTGACTTTC
17	.	TRBD1	TRBV10-3	TRBJ1-5	CAISELGGGGGGQPQHF	TGTGCCATCAGTGAGTTAGGAGGGGGCGGTGGCGGTCAGCCCCAGCATTTT
12	.	.	TRBV2	TRBJ1-2	CASSEASYGYTF	TGTGCCAGCAGTGAAGCCAGCTATGGCTACACCTTC
15	.	TRBD2	TRBV5-5	TRBJ2-1	CASSLEVAGFTEQFF	TGTGCCAGCAGCTTGGAGGTAGCGGGGTTTACTGAGCAGTTCTTC
14	.	TRBD1	TRBV18	TRBJ2-7	CASSGQGVSYEQYF	TGTGCCAGCTCGGGACAGGGGGTCTCCTACGAGCAGTACTTC
14	.	.	TRBV10-3	TRBJ1-2	CATDREKETNGYTF	TGTGCCACCGATAGGGAAAAGGAAACTAATGGCTACACCTTC
15	.	TRBD1	TRBV5-1	TRBJ1-5	CASSSAPGQGEPQHF	TGCGCCAGCAGTTCCGCTCCGGGACAGGGGGAGCCCCAGCATTTT
11	once	.	TRBV25-1	TRBJ1-2	CASEGRYGYTF	TGTGCCAGTGAGGGGCGGTATGGCTACACCTTC